This T cell receptor beta chain was found in a study of blood T cell repertoires in COVID-19. Study-level background: The study drew acute and convalescent COVID-19 samples from the United States, Italy and Spain. T cells, B-cell-depleted T cells, or PBMCs supplied cDNA or gDNA.

Authors' processing steps: Amplification from reference gene primers served as the basis for estimated nucleated cell counts. Assay: immunoSEQ multiplex PCR; the TCRdb copy retains only in-frame clones and omits some. The V and J calls and clone size are taken from that table; D and trimming were inferred from the DNA. The sample holds tens of thousands of clones, 83% seen once. The CDR3 spans 13 residues. Germline V gene data show CDR1 as MNHEY and CDR2 as SVGAGI. The V and J ends lost 7 bases and 6 bases, in that order; junction bases with no gene match: 7. The sequenced material came from peripheral blood. The chain joins TRBV6-5 to TRBJ1-1, with 8 bases identical to TRBD1. The TCR was taken from an elderly woman with active or convalescent COVID-19. This chain's CDR3 is CASTGQGIAEAFF. The CDR3 bases are TGTGCCAGCACAGGACAGGGAATAGCTGAAGCTTTCTTT.